This T cell receptor beta chain was recorded in a study of T cells in Graves' hyperthyroidism and ophthalmopathy. Notes on the study in general: A 13 V-J signature model discriminated ophthalmopathy versus stable hyperthyroidism.

TCR beta CDR3 sequences were amplified from RNA transcripts. The HTBI primer set was used in a first-round RT-PCR of the TCR CDR3. TCRdb reanalysed the multiplex PCR reads using MiXCR and keeps one entry per CDR3 protein. The table lists some 490,000 distinct CDR3 sequences, 22% of them singletons. Isolation of PBMCs was performed on around 9.8 ml fresh peripheral blood. Many counts were recorded for this clonotype. What it binds is unknown. Sequencing used blood. This TCR was sampled from a woman aged 70 to 79 with Graves' ophthalmopathy.

The CDR3 is CASRSPVGIGYTF. The DNA of the CDR3 is TGTGCCAGCAGGTCCCCCGTGGGGATCGGCTACACCTTC. The chain recombines TRBV28 with TRBJ1-2; D is unresolved. The V end lost 6 bases, the J end lost 8 bases, and 16 bases lay between the germline ends. The germline gives CDR1 MDHEN, CDR2 SYDVKM. CDR3 length: 13 residues.